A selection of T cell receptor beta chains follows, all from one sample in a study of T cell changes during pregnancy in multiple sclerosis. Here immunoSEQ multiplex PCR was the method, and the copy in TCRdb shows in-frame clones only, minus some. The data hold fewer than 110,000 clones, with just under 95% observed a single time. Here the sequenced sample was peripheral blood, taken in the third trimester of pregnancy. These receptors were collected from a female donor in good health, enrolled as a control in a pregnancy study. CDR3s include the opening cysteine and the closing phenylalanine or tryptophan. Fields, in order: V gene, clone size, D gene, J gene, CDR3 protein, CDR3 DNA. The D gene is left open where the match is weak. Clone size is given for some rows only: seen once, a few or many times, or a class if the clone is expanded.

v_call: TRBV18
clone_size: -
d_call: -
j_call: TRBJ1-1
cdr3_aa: CASSPFDNPNTEAFF
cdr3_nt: TGTGCCAGCTCACCGTTCGACAACCCGAACACTGAAGCTTTCTTT

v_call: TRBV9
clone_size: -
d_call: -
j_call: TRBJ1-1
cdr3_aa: CASSVDQGKTEAFF
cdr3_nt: TGTGCCAGCAGCGTTGATCAGGGGAAAACTGAAGCTTTCTTT

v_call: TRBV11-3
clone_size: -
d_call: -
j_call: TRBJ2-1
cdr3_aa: CASSLAGEISYNEQFF
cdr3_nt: TGTGCCAGCAGCTTAGCGGGAGAAATCTCCTACAATGAGCAGTTCTTC

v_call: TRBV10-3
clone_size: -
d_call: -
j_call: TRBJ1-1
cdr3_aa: CAITGPSAEAFF
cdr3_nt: TGTGCCATCACCGGTCCCTCGGCTGAAGCTTTCTTT

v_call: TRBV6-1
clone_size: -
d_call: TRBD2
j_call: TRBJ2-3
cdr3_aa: CASTSGAGSTQYF
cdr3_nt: TGTGCCAGCACGAGCGGGGCTGGCAGTACGCAGTATTTT

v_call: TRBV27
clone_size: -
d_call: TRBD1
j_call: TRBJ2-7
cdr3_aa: CASSLHPSQGADEQYF
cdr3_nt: TGTGCCAGCAGCCTGCACCCATCCCAGGGGGCTGACGAGCAGTACTTC

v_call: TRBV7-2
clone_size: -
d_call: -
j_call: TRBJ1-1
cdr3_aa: CASRANKMNTEAFF
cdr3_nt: TGTGCCAGCAGAGCGAATAAGATGAACACTGAAGCTTTCTTT

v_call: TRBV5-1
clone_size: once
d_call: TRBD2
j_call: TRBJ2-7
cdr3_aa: CASTGTSAYEQYF
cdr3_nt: TGCGCCAGTACCGGGACTAGTGCATACGAGCAGTACTTC

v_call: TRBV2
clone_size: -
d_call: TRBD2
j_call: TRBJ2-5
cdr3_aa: CASKRGTSQETQYF
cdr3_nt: TGTGCCAGCAAACGCGGGACTAGCCAAGAGACCCAGTACTTC

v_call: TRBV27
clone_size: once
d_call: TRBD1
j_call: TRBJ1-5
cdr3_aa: CASSFRFGQAINQPQHF
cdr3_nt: TGTGCCAGCAGTTTTAGGTTCGGACAGGCGATCAATCAGCCCCAGCATTTT

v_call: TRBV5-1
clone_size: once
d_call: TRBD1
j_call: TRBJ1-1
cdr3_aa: CASSFGDRGGNTEAFF
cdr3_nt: TGCGCCAGCAGCTTCGGGGACAGGGGTGGGAACACTGAAGCTTTCTTT

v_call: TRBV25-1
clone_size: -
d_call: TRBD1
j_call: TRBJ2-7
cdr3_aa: CASSESRTGGRDEQYF
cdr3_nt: TGTGCCAGCAGTGAATCTAGAACAGGGGGTCGGGACGAGCAGTACTTC

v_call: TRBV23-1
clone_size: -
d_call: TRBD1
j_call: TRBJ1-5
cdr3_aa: CASRTTLDRVNQPQHF
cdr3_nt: TGCGCCAGCAGAACGACCCTCGACAGGGTCAATCAGCCCCAGCATTTT

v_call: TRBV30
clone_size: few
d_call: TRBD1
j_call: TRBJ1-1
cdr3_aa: CALQGNSDTEAFF
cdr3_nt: TGTGCCTTACAGGGGAACTCAGACACTGAAGCTTTCTTT

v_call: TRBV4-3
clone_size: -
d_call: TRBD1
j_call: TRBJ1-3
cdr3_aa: CASSQGSDRAGNTIYF
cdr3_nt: TGCGCCAGCAGCCAGGGATCGGACAGGGCTGGAAACACCATATATTTT

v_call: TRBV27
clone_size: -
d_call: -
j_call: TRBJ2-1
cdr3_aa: CASRVGDEQFF
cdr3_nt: TGTGCCAGCAGAGTCGGGGATGAGCAGTTCTTC